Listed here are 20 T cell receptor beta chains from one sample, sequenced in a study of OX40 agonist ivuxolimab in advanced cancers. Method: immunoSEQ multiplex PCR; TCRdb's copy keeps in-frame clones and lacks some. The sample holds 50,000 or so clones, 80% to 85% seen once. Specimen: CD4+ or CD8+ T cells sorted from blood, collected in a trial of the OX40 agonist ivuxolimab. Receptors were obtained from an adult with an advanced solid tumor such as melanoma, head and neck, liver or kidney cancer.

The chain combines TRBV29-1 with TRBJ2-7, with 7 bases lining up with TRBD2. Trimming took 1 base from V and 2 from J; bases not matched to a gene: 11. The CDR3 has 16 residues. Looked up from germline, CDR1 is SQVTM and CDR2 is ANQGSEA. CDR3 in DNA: TGCAGCGTTGAAGCTGCCGAGGCGGGAGAGACCTACGAGCAGTACTTC. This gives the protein CSVEAAEAGETYEQYF.

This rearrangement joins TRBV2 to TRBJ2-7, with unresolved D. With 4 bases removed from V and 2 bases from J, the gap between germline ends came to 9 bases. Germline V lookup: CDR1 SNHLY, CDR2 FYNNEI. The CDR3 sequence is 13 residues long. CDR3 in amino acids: CASSVDKTYEQYV. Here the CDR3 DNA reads TGTGCCAGCAGTGTCGACAAGACCTACGAGCAGTACGTC.

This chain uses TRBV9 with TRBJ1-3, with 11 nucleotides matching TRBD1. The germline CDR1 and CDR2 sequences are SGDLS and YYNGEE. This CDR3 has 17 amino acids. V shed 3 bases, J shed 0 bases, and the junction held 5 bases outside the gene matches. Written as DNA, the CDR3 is TGTGCCAGCAGCGGCCGGGACAGGGGGTACTCTGGAAACACCATATATTTT. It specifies CASSGRDRGYSGNTIYF. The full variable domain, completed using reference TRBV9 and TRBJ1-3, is DSGVTQTPKHLITATGQRVTLRCSPRSGDLSVYWYQQSLDQGLQFLIQYYNGEERAKGNILERFSAQQFPDLHSELNLSSLELGDSALYFCASSGRDRGYSGNTIYFGEGSWLTVV.

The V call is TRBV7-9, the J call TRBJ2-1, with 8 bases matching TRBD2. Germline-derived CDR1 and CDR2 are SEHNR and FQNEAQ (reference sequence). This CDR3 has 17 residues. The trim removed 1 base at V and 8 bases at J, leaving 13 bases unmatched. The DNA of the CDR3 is TGTGCCAGCAGCTTAGAACTGGGGCTAGCGGGTAGGTATGAGCAGTTCTTC. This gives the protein CASSLELGLAGRYEQFF.

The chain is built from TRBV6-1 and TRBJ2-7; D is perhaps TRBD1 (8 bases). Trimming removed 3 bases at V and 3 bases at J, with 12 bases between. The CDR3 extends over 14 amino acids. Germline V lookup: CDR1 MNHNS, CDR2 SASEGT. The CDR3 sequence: CASSEGGTGYEQYV. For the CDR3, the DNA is TGTGCCAGCAGTGAGGGGGGGACAGGCTACGAGCAGTACGTC.

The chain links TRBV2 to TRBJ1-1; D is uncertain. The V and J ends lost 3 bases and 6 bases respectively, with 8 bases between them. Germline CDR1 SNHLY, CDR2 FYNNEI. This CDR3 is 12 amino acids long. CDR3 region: CASSDFHAEAFF. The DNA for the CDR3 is TGTGCCAGCAGTGACTTTCATGCTGAAGCTTTCTTT.

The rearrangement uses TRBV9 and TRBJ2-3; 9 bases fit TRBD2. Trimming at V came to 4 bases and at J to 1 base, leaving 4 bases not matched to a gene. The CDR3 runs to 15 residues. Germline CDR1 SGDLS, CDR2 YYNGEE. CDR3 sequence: CASSRSGSGTDTQYF. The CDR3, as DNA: TGTGCCAGCAGCCGTAGCGGGAGTGGCACAGATACGCAGTATTTT.

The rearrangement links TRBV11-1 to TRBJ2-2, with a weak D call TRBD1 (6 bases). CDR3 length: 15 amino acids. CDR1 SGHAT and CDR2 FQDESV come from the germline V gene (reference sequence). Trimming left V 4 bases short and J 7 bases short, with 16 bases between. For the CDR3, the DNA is TGTGCCAGCAGCTCCCAACAGGGTTTCGGCGGGGAGCTGTTTTTT. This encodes CASSSQQGFGGELFF.

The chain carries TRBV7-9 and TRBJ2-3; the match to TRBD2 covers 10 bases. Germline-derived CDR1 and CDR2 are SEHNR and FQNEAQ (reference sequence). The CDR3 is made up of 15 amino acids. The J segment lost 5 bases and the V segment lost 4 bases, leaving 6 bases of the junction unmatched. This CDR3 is CASSSISGGRDTQYF. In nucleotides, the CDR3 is TGTGCCAGCAGCTCAATTAGCGGGGGGAGAGATACGCAGTATTTT.

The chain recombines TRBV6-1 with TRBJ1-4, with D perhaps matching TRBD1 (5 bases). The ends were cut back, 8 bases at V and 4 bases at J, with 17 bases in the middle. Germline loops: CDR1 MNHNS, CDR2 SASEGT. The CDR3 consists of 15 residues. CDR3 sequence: CASVNPQGGNEKLFF. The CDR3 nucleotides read TGTGCCAGCGTGAACCCCCAGGGCGGTAATGAAAAACTGTTTTTT.

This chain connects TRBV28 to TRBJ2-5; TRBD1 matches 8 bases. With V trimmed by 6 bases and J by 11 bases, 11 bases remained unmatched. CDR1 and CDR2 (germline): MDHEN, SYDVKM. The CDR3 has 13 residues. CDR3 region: CASRRPGGMEQYF. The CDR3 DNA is TGTGCCAGCAGGAGGCCAGGGGGCATGGAGCAGTACTTC.

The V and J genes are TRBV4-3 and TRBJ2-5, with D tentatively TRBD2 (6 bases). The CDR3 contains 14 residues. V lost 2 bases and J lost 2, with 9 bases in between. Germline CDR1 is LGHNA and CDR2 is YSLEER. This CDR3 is CASSQNAGQETQYF. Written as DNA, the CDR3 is TGCGCCAGCAGCCAAAACGCGGGGCAAGAGACCCAGTACTTC.

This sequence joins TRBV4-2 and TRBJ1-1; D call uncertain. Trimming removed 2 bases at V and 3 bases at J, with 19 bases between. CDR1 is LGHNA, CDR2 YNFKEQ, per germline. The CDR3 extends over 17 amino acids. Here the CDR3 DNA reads TGTGCCAGCAGCCAAAGTGTACGGGCAAGTATGGACACTGAAGCTTTCTTT. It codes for CASSQSVRASMDTEAFF.

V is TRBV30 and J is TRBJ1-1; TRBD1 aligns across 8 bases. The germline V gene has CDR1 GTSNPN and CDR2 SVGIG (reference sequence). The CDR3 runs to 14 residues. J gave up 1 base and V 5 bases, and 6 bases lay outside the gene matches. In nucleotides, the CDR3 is TGTGCCTGGGGATCTGGGACAGGGAACACTGAAGCTTTCTTT. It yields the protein CAWGSGTGNTEAFF.

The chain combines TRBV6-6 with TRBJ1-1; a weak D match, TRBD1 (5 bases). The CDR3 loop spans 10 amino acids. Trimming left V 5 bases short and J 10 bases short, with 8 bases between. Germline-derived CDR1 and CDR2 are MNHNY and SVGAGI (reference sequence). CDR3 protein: CASSEGRAFF. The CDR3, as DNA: TGTGCCAGCAGTGAGGGACGAGCTTTCTTT.

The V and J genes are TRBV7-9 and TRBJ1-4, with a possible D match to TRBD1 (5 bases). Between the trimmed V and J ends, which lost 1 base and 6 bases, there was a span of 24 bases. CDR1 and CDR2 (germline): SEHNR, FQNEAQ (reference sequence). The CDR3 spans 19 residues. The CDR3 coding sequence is TGTGCCAGCAGCTTAGTAGGTTGGCGACCTTCGTCCAGGGATGAAAAACTGTTTTTT. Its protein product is CASSLVGWRPSSRDEKLFF.

This chain's CDR3 is CASSLGGNTGELFF. The CDR3 nucleotides read TGTGCCAGCAGTTTGGGGGGGAACACCGGGGAGCTGTTTTTT. V is TRBV28 and J is TRBJ2-2; TRBD2 might be the D (6 bases). Trimming left V 3 bases short and J 1 base short, with 6 bases between. The CDR3 runs to 14 residues. Germline values: CDR1 MDHEN, CDR2 SYDVKM.

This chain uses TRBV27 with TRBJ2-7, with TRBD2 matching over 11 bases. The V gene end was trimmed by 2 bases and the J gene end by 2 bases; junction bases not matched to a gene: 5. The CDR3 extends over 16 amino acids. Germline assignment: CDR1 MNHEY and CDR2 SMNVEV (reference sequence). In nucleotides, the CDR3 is TGTGCCAGCAGTTTAGCTACTAGCGGGAGTACCTACGAGCAGTACTTC. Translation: CASSLATSGSTYEQYF.

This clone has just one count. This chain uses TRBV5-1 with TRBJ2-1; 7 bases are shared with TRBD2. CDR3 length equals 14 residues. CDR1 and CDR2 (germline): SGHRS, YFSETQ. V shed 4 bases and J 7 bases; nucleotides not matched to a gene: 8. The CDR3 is CASSPTAGSNEQFF. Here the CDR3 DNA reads TGCGCCAGCAGCCCGACAGCGGGAAGTAATGAGCAGTTCTTC.

CDR3 protein: CASSSVSIGGADNEQFF. CDR3 in DNA: TGTGCCAGCAGTTCGGTGAGCATAGGGGGGGCAGACAATGAGCAGTTCTTC. The chain recombines TRBV27 with TRBJ2-1, with a tentative D call TRBD2 (7 bases). The CDR3 length is 17 residues. The germline CDR1 and CDR2 sequences are MNHEY and SMNVEV (reference sequence). The ends were cut back, 4 bases at V and 5 bases at J, with 21 bases in the middle.